These 25 T cell receptor beta chains were all obtained from the same sample, sequenced in a study of identical twins' blood T cells. TCRdb re-analysed the 5' RACE reads in MiXCR, keeping a single row per CDR3 protein. The sample shows 350,000 to 450,000 distinct CDR3 sequences, 28% of them seen only once. The sequenced material came from PBMCs. All receptors come from a woman aged 18 to 49 in good health.

In its sample, this clonotype was seen many times. J is TRBJ1-1 and V is TRBV10-3, with a possible D match to TRBD1 (5 bases). Between the trimmed V and J ends, which lost 4 bases and 5 bases, there was a span of 14 bases. The germline V gene encodes CDR1 ENHRY and CDR2 SYGVKD. This CDR3 spans 14 amino acids. The CDR3 spells CAISGVGAGTEAFF. Here the CDR3 DNA reads TGTGCCATCAGTGGCGTCGGGGCTGGGACTGAAGCTTTCTTT.

Only a few counts were recorded for this clonotype. V is TRBV14 and J is TRBJ1-1, with unresolved D. Germline V gene data show CDR1 as SGHDN and CDR2 as FVKESK. CDR3 size: 11 residues. Between the trimmed V and J ends, which lost 10 bases and 5 bases, there was a span of 11 bases. In nucleotides, the CDR3 is TGTGCCACCACGGACTTTACTGAAGCTTTCTTT. Residues: CATTDFTEAFF.

CDR3 in DNA: TGTGCCAGCAGCTCGGGACCTGCGGCAGATACGCAGTATTTT. This gives the protein CASSSGPAADTQYF. The chain is built from TRBV7-9 and TRBJ2-3; D possibly matches TRBD1 or TRBD2 (5 bases each). The ends were cut back, 4 bases at V and 4 bases at J, with 12 bases in the middle. CDR3 length equals 14 residues. CDR1 is SEHNR, CDR2 FQNEAQ, per germline (reference sequence).

The CDR3, as DNA: TGTGCCAGCAGCCATCTCCGGACTAGCGGGAAAGATACGCAGTATTTT. It encodes CASSHLRTSGKDTQYF. The rearrangement joins TRBV3-1 to TRBJ2-3; 12 nucleotides align to TRBD2. This CDR3 contains 16 residues. The germline CDR1 and CDR2 sequences are LGHDT and YNNKEL (reference sequence). V lost 3 bases to trimming and J lost 5 bases; unmatched junction nucleotides: 6.

This rearrangement joins TRBV9 to TRBJ1-1; 7 positions match TRBD1. CDR3 length: 14 amino acids. Losses at the gene ends were 5 bases for V and 1 base for J; bases not matched to a gene: 5. Germline V gives CDR1 SGDLS, CDR2 YYNGEE. CDR3 nucleotides: TGTGCCAGCAGTTGTGGGACAGCGAACACTGAAGCTTTCTTT. Translation gives CASSCGTANTEAFF.

The chain links TRBV3-1 to TRBJ2-2; D is undetermined. The CDR3 spans 14 residues. Looked up from germline, CDR1 is LGHDT and CDR2 is YNNKEL (reference sequence). V was clipped by 1 base and J by 4 bases, with 7 bases between them. CDR3 nucleotide sequence: TGTGCCAGCAGCCAAGGATCGGTCACCGGGGAGCTGTTTTTT. Translated, it gives CASSQGSVTGELFF.

This clonotype was detected a few times. The chain has TRBV3-1 and TRBJ2-1, with 10 nucleotides matching TRBD2. Germline lookup yields CDR1 LGHDT and CDR2 YNNKEL (reference sequence). V dropped 2 bases and J dropped 5; count of bases not matched to a gene: 6. This CDR3 contains 16 residues. The CDR3 nucleotides are TGTGCCAGCAGCCAACCATCTCTAGCGGGAGACAATGAGCAGTTCTTC. Translating it yields CASSQPSLAGDNEQFF.

This clonotype was counted ten times or more. The rearrangement joins TRBV29-1 to TRBJ1-3, with TRBD1 as a possible D gene (5 bases). Trimming took off 7 bases at V and 0 bases at J, with 10 bases between the two ends. The V gene's germline CDR1 is SQVTM and CDR2 ANQGSEA. The CDR3 has 13 amino acids. In DNA form, the CDR3 reads TGCAGCGGAGGGGTAGACTCTGGAAACACCATATATTTT. As protein: CSGGVDSGNTIYF.

Note on this clonotype: Possible read error: a much larger clone is one base away. This rearrangement joins TRBV5-6 to TRBJ1-1, with D tentatively TRBD1 (6 bases). Germline V gene data show CDR1 as SGHDT and CDR2 as YYEEEE. The CDR3 has 13 residues. In DNA, the CDR3 is TGTGCCAGCAGCTGGACAGAGAACGCTGAAGCTTTCTTT. The encoded protein is CASSWTENAEAFF.

The gene calls are TRBV7-9 and TRBJ2-7; D possibly corresponds to TRBD2 (5 bases). Germline V gene data show CDR1 as SEHNR and CDR2 as FQNEAQ (reference sequence). This CDR3 comprises 14 residues. Deletions cut 4 bases from V and 4 bases from J, with 14 bases between. The CDR3 coding sequence is TGTGCCAGCAGCTCGACGTGGACTTCTTACGAGCAGTACTTC. This encodes CASSSTWTSYEQYF.

This sequence joins TRBV5-1 and TRBJ2-7, with TRBD1 matching over 10 bases. CDR1 is SGHRS and CDR2 is YFSETQ in the germline V gene. Trimming at V came to 1 base and at J to 1 base, leaving 2 bases not matched to a gene. The CDR3 length is 15 residues. CDR3 DNA: TGCGCCAGCAGCTTGCGACAGGGGGCTTCCTACGAGCAGTACTTC. Translation: CASSLRQGASYEQYF.

This clonotype was detected only a few times. The rearrangement links TRBV29-1 to TRBJ1-1; possible D gene TRBD1, 5 bases. CDR1 and CDR2 (germline): SQVTM, ANQGSEA. With 7 bases removed from V and 10 bases from J, the gap between germline ends came to 19 bases. The CDR3 has 12 residues. The CDR3 DNA reads as TGCAGCGGGGGAGGGTCGGGACGAGGAGCTTTCTTT. Amino acids: CSGGGSGRGAFF. Using reference TRBV29-1 and TRBJ1-1 for the parts outside the CDR3, the full variable domain is SAVISQKPSRDICQRGTSLTIQCQVDSQVTMMFWYRQQPGQSLTLIATANQGSEATYESGFVIDKFPISRPNLTFSTLTVSNMSPEDSSIYLCSGGGSGRGAFFGQGTRLTVV.

This clonotype was found many times. The chain is built from TRBV6-5 and TRBJ2-6, with TRBD1 identical over 7 bases. CDR1 MNHEY and CDR2 SVGAGI come from the germline V gene. V dropped 6 bases and J dropped 2; count of bases not matched to a gene: 4. The CDR3 runs to 15 residues. CDR3 protein: CASSFGTAGANVLTF. DNA of the CDR3: TGTGCCAGCAGCTTCGGGACAGCTGGGGCCAACGTCCTGACTTTC.

In this sample, this clonotype turned up many times. J is TRBJ2-2 and V is TRBV7-2; no reliable D call. CDR1 is SGHTA, CDR2 FQGNSA, per germline. The CDR3 contains 17 residues. The germline V and J ends were trimmed by 0 bases and 2 bases, with 13 bases remaining between them. The chain's CDR3 is CASSLAPAETNTGELFF. Written as DNA, the CDR3 is TGTGCCAGCAGCTTAGCACCAGCAGAAACTAACACCGGGGAGCTGTTTTTT.

In its sample, this clonotype was seen many times. This chain connects TRBV29-1 to TRBJ2-3; D not resolved. CDR1 SQVTM and CDR2 ANQGSEA come from the germline V gene. Trimming left V 6 bases short and J 4 bases short, with 8 bases between. This CDR3 is built from 11 residues. Here the CDR3 reads CSVRVPDTQYF. CDR3 DNA sequence: TGCAGCGTCCGCGTTCCAGATACGCAGTATTTT.

The chain couples TRBV10-3 to TRBJ1-1; D unresolved. Between the trimmed V and J ends, which lost 8 bases and 0 bases, there was a span of 10 bases. The CDR3 totals 13 residues. Germline V gene data show CDR1 as ENHRY and CDR2 as SYGVKD. CDR3 amino acids: CAILQEMNTEAFF. As DNA, the CDR3 is TGTGCCATCTTGCAGGAAATGAACACTGAAGCTTTCTTT.

This clonotype was detected only a few times. The chain employs TRBV5-1 and TRBJ2-1; unclear D gene. CDR1 and CDR2 from the germline V gene are SGHRS and YFSETQ. Trimming left V 0 bases short and J 8 bases short, with 9 bases between. This CDR3 is built from 13 residues. The CDR3 loop is CASSLAGVYEQFF. For the CDR3, the DNA is TGCGCCAGCAGCTTGGCCGGAGTCTATGAGCAGTTCTTC.

This chain uses TRBV20-1 with TRBJ1-1; weak D call: TRBD1 (6 bases). Germline assignment: CDR1 DFQATT and CDR2 SNEGSKA (reference sequence). CDR3 length: 13 residues. V was clipped by 5 bases and J by 1 base, with 11 bases between them. The CDR3 here is CSAPMTGNTEAFF. In nucleotides, the CDR3 is TGCAGTGCTCCTATGACAGGGAACACTGAAGCTTTCTTT.

A few counts support this clonotype. V and J are TRBV5-6 and TRBJ1-2; no clear D. Trimming removed 3 bases from V and 8 bases from J, with 14 bases in between. The CDR3 runs 13 residues. Germline V gene sequence: CDR1 SGHDT, CDR2 YYEEEE. CDR3 loop: CASSSLYWGGYTF. The CDR3 DNA reads TGTGCCAGCAGCTCACTATATTGGGGAGGCTACACCTTC.

The chain combines TRBV10-3 with TRBJ1-1; D is possibly TRBD1 (6 bases). CDR3 length: 14 amino acids. The V and J ends lost 6 bases and 1 base respectively, with 12 bases between them. The germline V gene has CDR1 ENHRY and CDR2 SYGVKD. CDR3 residues: CAISAGTPNTEAFF. The DNA of the CDR3 is TGTGCCATCAGCGCCGGGACACCGAACACTGAAGCTTTCTTT.

This rearrangement joins TRBV7-2 to TRBJ2-7; no clear D. The CDR3 covers 14 residues. Germline CDR1 reads SGHTA; CDR2 reads FQGNSA. The ends were cut back, 1 base at V and 1 base at J, with 8 bases in the middle. The CDR3 reads CASSLEPRSYEQYF. Written as DNA, the CDR3 is TGTGCCAGCAGCTTAGAACCGCGTTCCTACGAGCAGTACTTC.

The chain couples TRBV20-1 to TRBJ2-1; 7 nucleotides match TRBD2. Germline values: CDR1 DFQATT, CDR2 SNEGSKA (reference sequence). J lost 6 bases, V lost 2 bases, and 10 bases had no gene match. CDR3 length equals 15 residues. CDR3 DNA sequence: TGCAGTGCTAGACTCTTGACCGGGGGGTGCAATGAGCAGTTCTTC. Residues: CSARLLTGGCNEQFF.

The CDR3 sequence is CASSLPPGQGGYTF. The DNA of the CDR3 is TGTGCCAGCAGTCTACCGCCGGGACAAGGAGGCTACACCTTC. The chain is built from TRBV6-1 and TRBJ1-2; weak D call: TRBD1 (6 bases). The CDR3 loop spans 14 amino acids. Germline values: CDR1 MNHNS, CDR2 SASEGT. Trimming stripped 5 bases from V and 8 bases from J, with 18 bases between.

Worth noting for this clonotype: One end of the junction fails to match germline, which may point to a read error. The genes are TRBV7-9 and TRBJ1-5, with TRBD1 as a possible D gene (6 bases). The CDR3 spans 15 residues. Per germline, CDR1 SEHNR and CDR2 FQNEAQ (reference sequence). CDR3 bases: TGTGCCAGCAGCTTAGGAGGCCAGGGGAATCAGCCCCGGCATTTT. This sequence encodes CASSLGGQGNQPRHF.

J is TRBJ1-5 and V is TRBV16; the D gene is possibly TRBD1 (6 bases). Germline V CDR1 and CDR2: KGHSY, FQNENV. The V gene lost 3 bases and the J gene lost 3 bases, with 9 bases spanning the gap. CDR3 length: 14 amino acids. Written as DNA, the CDR3 is TGTGCCAGCAGCCAGCAGGGGAACAATCAGCCCCAGCATTTT. Translated, it gives CASSQQGNNQPQHF.